These T cell receptor beta chains were read from a single sample in a study of cytomegalovirus exposure and HLA in healthy donors. TCRdb keeps only in-frame clones here, not all; method: immunoSEQ multiplex PCR. Its clone listing holds about 64,000 clones. The specimen sequenced was PBMCs. All receptors come from a woman aged 18-30 years in good health and CMV-seronegative. Each CDR3 is given without its conserved first and last residue.

v_call: TRBV19; cdr3_aa: ASSIRDRGTGGYT
v_call: TRBV30; cdr3_aa: AWGKGSYEQY
v_call: TRBV19; cdr3_aa: ASTTGQPDNEQF
v_call: TRBV19; cdr3_aa: ASSLTGVRDEKLF
v_call: TRBV7-6; cdr3_aa: ASSAQSRGEQY
v_call: TRBV4-1; cdr3_aa: ASSRSASGLIAYEQY
v_call: TRBV27; cdr3_aa: ASSLSRSYNEQF
v_call: TRBV19; cdr3_aa: ASWTGPNTEAF
v_call: TRBV10-3; cdr3_aa: AITEGNTEAF
v_call: TRBV18; cdr3_aa: ASSPGSGNTEAF
v_call: TRBV19; cdr3_aa: ASSRSGDSNQPQH
v_call: TRBV19; cdr3_aa: ASSILGQGYEKLF
v_call: TRBV27; cdr3_aa: ASSPGQGRSYGYT
v_call: TRBV25-1; cdr3_aa: ASSESRRHTEAF
v_call: TRBV2; cdr3_aa: ASRGLRGATGELF
v_call: TRBV13; cdr3_aa: ASSSMDSFGRNTIY
v_call: TRBV11-3; cdr3_aa: ASSLRTSGRHSTAEQY
v_call: TRBV6-5; cdr3_aa: ASSYQGAGEQY
v_call: TRBV5-1; cdr3_aa: ASSPVVSGTDTQY
v_call: TRBV5-6; cdr3_aa: ASSLVGGGYEQY
v_call: TRBV4-1; cdr3_aa: ASSQDVHQGSGELF
v_call: TRBV5-4; cdr3_aa: ASTSGRTREYGYT
v_call: TRBV5-4; cdr3_aa: ASSLDRMNTEAF
v_call: TRBV4-1; cdr3_aa: ASSQVAGGETQY
v_call: TRBV5-4; cdr3_aa: ASSFEEETQY